A single T cell receptor beta chain is shown here with its context. Using immunoSEQ multiplex PCR, the repertoire was profiled, and TCRdb retains in-frame clones only, with some absent. The sample lists about 360,000 clones, around 87% seen once, with approximately 1.3% in the top ten. The data are from a study of blood T cell repertoires in COVID-19. The germline gives CDR1 ENHRY, CDR2 SYGVKD. The CDR3 consists of 15 residues. V gave up 7 bases and J gave up 3 bases, with 19 bases separating them. The V call is TRBV10-3, the J call TRBJ2-7; D unclear. This clonotype was obtained from a man aged 25 to 40 who had recovered from COVID-19. Specimen: PBMCs or T cells enriched from blood (not recorded which). DNA for the CDR3: TGTGCCATCACCAACGTTGGTCCAAGACTCTACGAGCAGTACTTC. Amino acids: CAITNVGPRLYEQYF.